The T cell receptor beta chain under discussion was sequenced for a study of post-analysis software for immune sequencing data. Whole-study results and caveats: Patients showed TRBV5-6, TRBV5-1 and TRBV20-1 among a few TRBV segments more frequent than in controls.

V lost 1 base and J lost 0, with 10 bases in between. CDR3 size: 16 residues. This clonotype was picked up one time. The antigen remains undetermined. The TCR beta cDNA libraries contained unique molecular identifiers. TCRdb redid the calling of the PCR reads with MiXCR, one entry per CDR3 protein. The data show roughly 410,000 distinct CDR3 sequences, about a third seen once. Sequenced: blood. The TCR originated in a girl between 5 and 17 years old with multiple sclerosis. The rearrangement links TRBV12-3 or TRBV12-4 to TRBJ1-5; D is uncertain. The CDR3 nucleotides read TGTGCCAGCAGTTTAGAGGCACACTATAGCAATCAGCCCCAGCATTTT. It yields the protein CASSLEAHYSNQPQHF.